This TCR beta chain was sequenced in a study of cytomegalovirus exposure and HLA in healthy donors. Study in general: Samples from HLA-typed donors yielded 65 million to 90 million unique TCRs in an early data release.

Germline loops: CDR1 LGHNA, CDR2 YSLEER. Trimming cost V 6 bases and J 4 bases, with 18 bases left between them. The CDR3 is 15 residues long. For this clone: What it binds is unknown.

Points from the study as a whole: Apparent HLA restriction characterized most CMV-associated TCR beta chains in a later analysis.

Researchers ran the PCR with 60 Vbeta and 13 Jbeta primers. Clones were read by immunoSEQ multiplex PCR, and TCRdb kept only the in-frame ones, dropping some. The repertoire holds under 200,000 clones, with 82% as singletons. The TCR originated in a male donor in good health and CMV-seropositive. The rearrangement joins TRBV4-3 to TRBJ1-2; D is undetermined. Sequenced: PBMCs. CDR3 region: CASSHLPPQIYGYTF. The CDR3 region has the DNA TGCGCCAGCAGTCATCTACCACCACAGATCTATGGCTACACCTTC.